The rows below give T cell receptor beta chains drawn from one sample of a study of T-cell memory formation after mild COVID-19. TCRdb passed the 5' RACE reads through MiXCR, listing each CDR3 protein once. The sample gives around 320,000 distinct CDR3 sequences, 15% to 20% of which show up once; more than 20% is in the top ten. Sequenced input: PBMCs or a T cell subset sorted from them (not recorded which). These receptors all stem from a man aged 18 to 30 who had mild COVID-19 (a few samples of this study predate the infection). Cell type and time point are not known. CDR3s include the opening cysteine and the closing phenylalanine or tryptophan. D genes are given only for firm matches. Clone sizes are given selectively: once, few, many, or a class where the clone is expanded.

d_gene,abundance,j_gene,v_gene,CDR3nt,CDR3aa
-,many,TRBJ2-2,TRBV4-1,TGCGCCAGCAGCCAAACCGATACCGGGGAGCTGTTTTTT,CASSQTDTGELFF
-,-,TRBJ2-2,TRBV9,TGTGCCAGCGCGGAGGGGGGCACCGGGGAGCTGTTTTTT,CASAEGGTGELFF
-,few,TRBJ2-3,TRBV4-2,TGTGCCAGCAGCCAAGGACTAGTTGGCACAGATACGCAGTATTTT,CASSQGLVGTDTQYF
-,-,TRBJ2-1,TRBV20-1,TGCATGGGCGGGAAAGACAATGAGCAGTTCTTC,CMGGKDNEQFF
-,-,TRBJ2-4,TRBV9,TGTGCCAGCAGCCAGGCCGAGGGGGGAGTCATTCAGTACTTC,CASSQAEGGVIQYF
-,-,TRBJ2-7,TRBV7-2,TGTGCCAGCGCTATGCCGGGGACTTCCTACGAGCAGTACTTC,CASAMPGTSYEQYF
TRBD1,few,TRBJ2-3,TRBV7-2,TGTGCCAGCAGGCCTCGACAGGGGGCAGATACGCAGTATTTT,CASRPRQGADTQYF
-,few,TRBJ2-7,TRBV3-1,TGTGCCAGCAGCCAAAGTGACGGCACCTACGAGCAGTACTTC,CASSQSDGTYEQYF
TRBD2,-,TRBJ2-3,TRBV10-3,TGTGCCATCAGCCCAGGCCTAGCGGGGCGCACAGATACGCAGTATTTT,CAISPGLAGRTDTQYF
TRBD2,-,TRBJ2-5,TRBV2,TGTGCCAGCAGGAAGGGTAGCGGGGCCTCGCAAGAGACCCAGTACTTC,CASRKGSGASQETQYF
-,many,TRBJ2-1,TRBV5-1,TGCGCCAGCAGCTTGGTTCAGGGGTCTGTTGGGTGGTCGTTCTTC,CASSLVQGSVGWSFF
TRBD2,-,TRBJ2-7,TRBV7-9,TGTGCCAGCATCCGCGAACTAGCGGGAGGATCCTACGAGCAGTACTTC,CASIRELAGGSYEQYF
TRBD2,few,TRBJ2-3,TRBV7-2,TGTGCCAGCAGCTCTCGAAGGGACCTAGCGGGTGGTACGCAGTATTTT,CASSSRRDLAGGTQYF
-,few,TRBJ1-1,TRBV28,TGTGCCAGCAGTTTATTGGGGACGGGGGAATTAGCTTTCTTT,CASSLLGTGELAFF
-,-,TRBJ2-2,TRBV5-1,TGCGCCAGCAGCTTGGCCGGAGGGATGACGATCACCGGGGAGCTGTTTTTT,CASSLAGGMTITGELFF
-,few,TRBJ1-1,TRBV27,TGTGCCAGCAGCTACCCGAGGGTGAATGCTTTCTTT,CASSYPRVNAFF
-,few,TRBJ2-2,TRBV6-5,TGTGCCAGCAGTTACCAATGGGGCAGGAGCTTGACCGGGGAGCTGTTTTTT,CASSYQWGRSLTGELFF
TRBD1,-,TRBJ2-4,TRBV15,TGTGCCACCAGCAGATATGGACAGGGAGCCAAAAACATTCAGTACTTC,CATSRYGQGAKNIQYF
-,-,TRBJ2-5,TRBV7-2,TGTGCCAGCACCGGCGGCCGTAGCGAGACCCAGTACTTC,CASTGGRSETQYF
-,-,TRBJ2-7,TRBV4-1,TGCGCCAGCAGCCCCGCCGGCAGGGAGTTCTCCTACGAGCAGTACTTC,CASSPAGREFSYEQYF
-,many,TRBJ1-2,TRBV5-1,TGCGCCAGCAGCCCCTCCAACAGGGCAGAAAGTGGCTACACCTTC,CASSPSNRAESGYTF
-,few,TRBJ2-3,TRBV4-3,TGCGCCAGCAGCCAAGATGTGGGGGCAGATACGCAGTATTTT,CASSQDVGADTQYF
-,-,TRBJ2-1,TRBV28,TGTGCCAGCACCCTACCCCAGGGGCATGAGCAGTTCTTC,CASTLPQGHEQFF
-,-,TRBJ2-7,TRBV7-2,TGTGCCAGCAGCTCCACAGGGATTTCCGAGCAGTACTTC,CASSSTGISEQYF
TRBD1,-,TRBJ1-1,TRBV5-1,TGCGCCAGCAGCTTCCGACAGGGGACAACCACTGAAGCTTTCTTT,CASSFRQGTTTEAFF
TRBD1,few,TRBJ2-3,TRBV6-6,TGTGCCAGCAGTTCCGCGGACAGGGGGCTTAAAGATACGCAGTATTTT,CASSSADRGLKDTQYF
TRBD1,-,TRBJ2-5,TRBV7-2,TGTGCCAGCAGTACATACCGGGACAGCACGGAGACCCAGTACTTC,CASSTYRDSTETQYF
TRBD1,-,TRBJ1-1,TRBV4-3,TGCGCCAGCAGCCAACGGCGGACAGGGCCCGCTTTCTTT,CASSQRRTGPAFF